Shown below are 9 T cell receptor beta chains from a single sample sequenced in a study of blood T cell repertoires in COVID-19. Some clones are missing from TCRdb's copy, which holds only in-frame ones; the method was immunoSEQ multiplex PCR. The data show about 83,000 clones, just over 85% seen once. Material: peripheral blood. The source is a woman older than 75 in a cohort sampled during active or convalescent COVID-19.

This chain uses TRBV27 with TRBJ2-1; 10 nucleotides match TRBD1. Germline loops: CDR1 MNHEY, CDR2 SMNVEV (reference sequence). The CDR3 extends over 14 amino acids. Trimming cost V 6 bases and J 3 bases; bases outside gene matches: 2. The CDR3 sequence: CASSRTGGYNEQFF. CDR3 DNA sequence: TGTGCCAGCAGCAGGACAGGGGGCTACAATGAGCAGTTCTTC.

J is TRBJ1-4 and V is TRBV11-2, with D possibly being TRBD1 (5 bases). Germline CDR1 reads SGHAT; CDR2 reads FQNNGV. Trimming shortened V by 1 base and J by 4 bases, and 7 bases separated the two germline ends. The CDR3 runs 14 residues. The CDR3 bases are TGTGCCAGCAGCTTAGGGGGCAGTAATGAAAAACTGTTTTTT. Encoded protein: CASSLGGSNEKLFF.

This clone was found a few times. The V gene is TRBV11-3, the J gene TRBJ1-4, with D maybe TRBD1 (6 bases). This CDR3 contains 13 residues. Looked up from germline, CDR1 is SGHNT and CDR2 is YENEEA. The germline V and J ends were trimmed by 4 bases and 10 bases, with 13 bases remaining between them. This chain's CDR3 is CASSSTGDGKLFF. The CDR3 coding sequence is TGTGCCAGCAGCTCGACAGGAGATGGAAAACTGTTTTTT.

This clone was counted only a few times. The chain couples TRBV24-1 to TRBJ2-2, with TRBD1 matching over 8 bases. The CDR3 totals 18 residues. In germline, CDR1 is KGHDR, CDR2 SFDVKD. Trimming at V came to 0 bases and at J to 0 bases, leaving 5 bases not matched to a gene. Written as DNA, the CDR3 is TGTGCCACCAGTGATTTGCCAGGGGGCCGCACGAACACCGGGGAGCTGTTTTTT. It yields the protein CATSDLPGGRTNTGELFF.

J is TRBJ2-7 and V is TRBV6-5; 11 nucleotides line up with TRBD1. The CDR3 consists of 14 residues. Trimming took 6 bases from V and 8 from J; bases not matched to a gene: 9. CDR1 and CDR2 from the germline V gene are MNHEY and SVGAGI. CDR3 DNA sequence: TGTGCCAGCAGGGCGACGGGACAGGGGGTCCAGCAGTACTTC. As protein: CASRATGQGVQQYF.

This chain connects TRBV30 to TRBJ1-1; TRBD1 is a possible D gene (6 bases). Germline V gene data show CDR1 as GTSNPN and CDR2 as SVGIG (reference sequence). CDR3 length: 14 amino acids. Trimming shortened V by 3 bases and J by 7 bases, and 18 bases separated the two germline ends. Here the CDR3 reads CAWSHWTVGSEAFF. The CDR3 nucleotides are TGTGCCTGGAGCCATTGGACAGTAGGTAGTGAAGCTTTCTTT.

There are a few counts of this clone. This chain links TRBV18 with TRBJ1-5, with D tentatively TRBD1 (6 bases). The germline V and J ends were trimmed by 2 bases and 6 bases, with 11 bases remaining between them. Germline CDR1 KGHSH, CDR2 LQKENI. The CDR3 covers 14 residues. The CDR3 nucleotides read TGTGCCAGCTCACCAAGTGAACAGGGTCAGCCCCAGCATTTT. Translated, it gives CASSPSEQGQPQHF. The whole variable domain, filled in from reference TRBV18 and TRBJ1-5, reads NAGVMQNPRHLVRRRGQEARLRCSPMKGHSHVYWYRQLPEEGLKFMVYLQKENIIDESGMPKERFSAEFPKEGPSILRIQQVVRGDSAAYFCASSPSEQGQPQHFGDGTRLSIL.

This clone was observed a single time. This chain uses TRBV7-3 with TRBJ2-1; 8 nucleotides align to TRBD1. The V gene end was trimmed by 0 bases and the J gene end by 9 bases; junction bases not matched to a gene: 4. The CDR3 contains 14 residues. Germline values: CDR1 SGHTA, CDR2 FQGTGA. The CDR3 bases are TGTGCCAGCAGCTTAACCCGGACAGGGTCTGAGCAGTTCTTC. It is translated as CASSLTRTGSEQFF.

This sequence joins TRBV6-5 and TRBJ1-4; 7 bases fit TRBD1. Unmatched junction bases numbered 11, after V lost 7 bases and J lost 6 bases. The V gene's germline CDR1 is MNHEY and CDR2 SVGAGI. CDR3 length: 15 residues. Written as DNA, the CDR3 is TGTGCCAGCATGAGGGGGCTAGGGGGATATGAAAAACTGTTTTTT. Protein product: CASMRGLGGYEKLFF.